This T cell receptor (beta chain) was recorded in a study of blood T cell repertoires in COVID-19. Original processing notes: It was from reference gene primer amplification that nucleated cell counts were estimated. Some clones are missing from TCRdb's copy, which holds only in-frame ones; the method was immunoSEQ multiplex PCR. The DNA was the basis for D and trimming; V, J and clone size are from that table. Counted here are 100,000 to 150,000 clones, roughly three quarters occurring once; the ten biggest clones make up 1.5% to 2%. Trimming cost V 6 bases and J 5 bases, with 17 bases left between them. Germline V gene sequence: CDR1 KGHSH, CDR2 LQKENI. This CDR3 has 15 amino acids.

The chain uses TRBV18 and TRBJ1-3, with D perhaps matching TRBD1 (5 bases). This receptor was obtained from a woman aged 70-85 years with acute or convalescent COVID-19. Sequenced: peripheral blood. The CDR3 spells CASSPREDIRNTIYF. The CDR3 nucleotides are TGTGCCAGCTCCCCGCGAGAGGACATTCGAAACACCATATATTTT.